This TCR beta chain is drawn from a study of blood T cell repertoires in COVID-19. In the study overall: Sources were T cells, B-cell-depleted T cells, or PBMCs; the material itself was cDNA or gDNA.

V lost 1 base, J lost 6 bases, and 4 bases stayed unmatched. CDR3 length equals 16 residues. CDR1 is SGDLS, CDR2 YYNGEE, per germline. Sequenced by immunoSEQ multiplex PCR; TCRdb stores in-frame clones only, minus some. The table shows around 64,000 clones, with around 87% occurring only once. This receptor was obtained from a woman aged 18-29 years with acute or convalescent COVID-19. Sample: peripheral blood. The chain has TRBV9 and TRBJ2-1, with 13 bases lining up with TRBD2. The CDR3, as DNA: TGTGCCAGCAGCGTAACCACTAGCGGGAGGGCCAATGAGCAGTTCTTC. Translating it yields CASSVTTSGRANEQFF.